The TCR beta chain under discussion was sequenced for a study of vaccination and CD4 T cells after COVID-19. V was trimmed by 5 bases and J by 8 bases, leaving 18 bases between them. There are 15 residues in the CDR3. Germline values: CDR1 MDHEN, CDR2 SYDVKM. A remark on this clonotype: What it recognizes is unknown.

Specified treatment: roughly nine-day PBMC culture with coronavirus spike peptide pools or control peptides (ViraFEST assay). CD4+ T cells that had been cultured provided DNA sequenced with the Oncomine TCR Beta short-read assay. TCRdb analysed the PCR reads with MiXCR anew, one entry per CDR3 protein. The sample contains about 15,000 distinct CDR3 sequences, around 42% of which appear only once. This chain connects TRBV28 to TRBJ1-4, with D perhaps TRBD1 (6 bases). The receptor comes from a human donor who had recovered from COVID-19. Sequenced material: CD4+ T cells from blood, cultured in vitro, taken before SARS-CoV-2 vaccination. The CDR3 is CASSVLKGGEEKLFF. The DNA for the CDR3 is TGTGCCAGCAGTGTACTCAAAGGGGGGGAGGAAAAACTGTTTTTT. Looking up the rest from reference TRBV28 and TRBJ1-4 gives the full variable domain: DVKVTQSSRYLVKRTGEKVFLECVQDMDHENMFWYRQDPGLGLRLIYFSYDVKMKEKGDIPEGYSVSREKKERFSLILESASTNQTSMYLCASSVLKGGEEKLFFGSGTQLSVL.